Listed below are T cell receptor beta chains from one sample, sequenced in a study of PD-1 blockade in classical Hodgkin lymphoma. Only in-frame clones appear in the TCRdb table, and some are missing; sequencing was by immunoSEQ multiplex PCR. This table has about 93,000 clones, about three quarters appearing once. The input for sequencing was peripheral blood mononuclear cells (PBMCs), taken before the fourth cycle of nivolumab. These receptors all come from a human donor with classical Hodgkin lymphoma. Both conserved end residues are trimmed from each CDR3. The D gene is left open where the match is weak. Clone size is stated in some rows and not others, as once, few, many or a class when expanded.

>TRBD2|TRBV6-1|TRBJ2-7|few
ASSESAGLAGLPYEQY
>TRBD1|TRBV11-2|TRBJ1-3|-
ASSFLGQGGNTIY
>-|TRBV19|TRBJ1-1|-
ASSMAAMNTEAF
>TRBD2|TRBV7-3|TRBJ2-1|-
ASSLTGLAGPYNEQF
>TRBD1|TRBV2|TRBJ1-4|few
ASRVDRAGREKLF
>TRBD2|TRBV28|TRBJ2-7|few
ASRGTGGTSGSVEQY
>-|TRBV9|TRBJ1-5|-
ASSVGGLSNQPQH
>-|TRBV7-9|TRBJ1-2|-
ASSLGVTYHNYGYT
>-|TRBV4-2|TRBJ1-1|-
ASSQGANTEAF
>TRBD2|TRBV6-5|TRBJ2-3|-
ASSPREGFTDTQY
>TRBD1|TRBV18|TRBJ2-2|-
ASSPRTGAGTGELF
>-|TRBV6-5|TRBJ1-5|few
ASSRRSNQPQH
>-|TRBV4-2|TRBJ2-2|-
ASSQDRSGELF
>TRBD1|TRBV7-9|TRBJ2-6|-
ASSFFPGQGFSGANVLT
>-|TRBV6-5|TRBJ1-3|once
ASSYSTPLRNTIY
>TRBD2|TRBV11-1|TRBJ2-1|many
ASSAREVDEQF
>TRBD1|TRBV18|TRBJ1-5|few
ASSSMDRGLGQPQH
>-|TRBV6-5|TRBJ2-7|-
ASSSGDSYEQY
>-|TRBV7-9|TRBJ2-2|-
ASSLERTGELF
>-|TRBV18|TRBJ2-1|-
ASFKTSFYNEQF
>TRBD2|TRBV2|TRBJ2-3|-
ASSRTSGSSDTQY
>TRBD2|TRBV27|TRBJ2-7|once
ASSPSGGGFVQY
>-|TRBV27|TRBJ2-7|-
ASSYQRSYEQY
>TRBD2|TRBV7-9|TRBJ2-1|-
ASSPRMRSGGGNEQF
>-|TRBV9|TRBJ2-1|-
ASSGHRGGVSYNEQF
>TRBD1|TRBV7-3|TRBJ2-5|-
ASSFRGPEETQY
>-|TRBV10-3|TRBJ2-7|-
AISERDYEQY